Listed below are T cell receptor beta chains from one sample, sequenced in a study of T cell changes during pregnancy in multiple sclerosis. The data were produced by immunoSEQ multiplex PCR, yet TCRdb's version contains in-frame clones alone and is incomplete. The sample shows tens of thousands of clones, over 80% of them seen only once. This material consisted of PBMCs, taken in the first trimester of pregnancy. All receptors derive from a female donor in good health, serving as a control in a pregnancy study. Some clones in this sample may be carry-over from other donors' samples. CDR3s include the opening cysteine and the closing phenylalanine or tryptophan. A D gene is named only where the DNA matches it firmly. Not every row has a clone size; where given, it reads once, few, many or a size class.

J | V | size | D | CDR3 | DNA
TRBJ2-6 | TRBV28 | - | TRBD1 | CAIGTAESGANVLTF | TGTGCCATCGGGACAGCAGAGTCTGGGGCCAACGTCCTGACTTTC
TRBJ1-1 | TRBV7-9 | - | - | CASILGGTEAFF | TGTGCCAGCATTCTAGGGGGTACTGAAGCTTTCTTT
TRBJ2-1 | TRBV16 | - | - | CASSQSRSEQFF | TGTGCCAGCAGCCAATCAAGGAGTGAGCAGTTCTTC
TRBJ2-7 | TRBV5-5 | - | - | CASSSEGVEQYF | TGTGCCAGCAGCTCTGAAGGGGTCGAGCAGTACTTC
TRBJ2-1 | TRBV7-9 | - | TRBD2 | CASSSSGLAGGVDEQFF | TGTGCCAGCAGCTCCTCGGGACTAGCGGGGGGAGTGGATGAGCAGTTCTTC
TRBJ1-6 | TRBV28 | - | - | CASSPPQGLGPLHF | TGTGCCAGCAGTCCCCCTCAGGGGCTAGGACCCCTCCACTTT
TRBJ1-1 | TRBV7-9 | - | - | CASRQTGLSEAFF | TGTGCCAGCAGGCAGACCGGGTTATCCGAAGCTTTCTTT
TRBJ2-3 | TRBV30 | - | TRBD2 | CAWSGLAGVIDTQYF | TGTGCCTGGAGTGGTCTAGCGGGAGTGATCGATACGCAGTATTTT
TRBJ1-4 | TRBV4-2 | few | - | CASSQVAGDEKLFF | TGTGCCAGCAGCCAGGTGGCAGGGGACGAAAAACTGTTTTTT
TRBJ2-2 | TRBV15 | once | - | CATSRQSGPRTGELFF | TGTGCCACCAGCAGACAGAGCGGGCCGAGAACCGGGGAGCTGTTTTTT
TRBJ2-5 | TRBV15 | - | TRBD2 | CATRGSGTSGKGQETQYF | TGTGCCACCAGAGGATCCGGGACTAGCGGGAAAGGGCAAGAGACCCAGTACTTC
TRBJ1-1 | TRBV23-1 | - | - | CASSPRGITEAFF | TGCGCCAGCAGCCCCAGGGGTATCACTGAAGCTTTCTTT
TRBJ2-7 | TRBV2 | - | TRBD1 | CASSEAGTGSSYEQYF | TGTGCCAGCAGTGAAGCCGGGACAGGGAGCTCCTACGAGCAGTACTTC
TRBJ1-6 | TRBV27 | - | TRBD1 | CASTPSTGLVSPLHF | TGTGCCAGCACTCCTTCGACAGGGTTGGTTTCACCCCTCCACTTT
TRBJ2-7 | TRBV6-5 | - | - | CASSRDRIVYEQYF | TGTGCCAGCAGTCGTGACAGGATAGTGTACGAGCAGTACTTC
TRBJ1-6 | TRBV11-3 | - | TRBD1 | CASSLLGGTLHF | TGTGCCAGCAGCTTACTAGGGGGCACCCTCCACTTT
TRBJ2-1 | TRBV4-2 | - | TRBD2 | CASSQVTSGGYNEQFF | TGTGCCAGCAGCCAAGTTACTAGCGGGGGATACAATGAGCAGTTCTTC
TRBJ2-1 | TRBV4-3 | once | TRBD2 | CASSLRLAGGNEQFF | TGCGCCAGCAGCCTGCGACTAGCGGGAGGGAATGAGCAGTTCTTC
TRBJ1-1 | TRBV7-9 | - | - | CASSLTSGGLNTEAFF | TGTGCCAGCAGCTTAACCTCGGGGGGGCTGAACACTGAAGCTTTCTTT
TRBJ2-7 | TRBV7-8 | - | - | CASSLRVSSYEQYF | TGTGCCAGCAGCTTGAGGGTTAGCAGCTACGAGCAGTACTTC
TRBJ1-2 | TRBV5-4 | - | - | CASSSRGSDGYTF | TGTGCCAGCAGCTCCAGGGGATCTGATGGCTACACCTTC
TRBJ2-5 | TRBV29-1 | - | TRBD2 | CSVETSGRPQETQYF | TGCAGCGTTGAGACTAGCGGGAGACCCCAAGAGACCCAGTACTTC
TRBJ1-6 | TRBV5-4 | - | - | CASSLEAGNNSPLHF | TGTGCCAGCAGCTTGGAGGCAGGCAATAATTCACCCCTCCACTTT
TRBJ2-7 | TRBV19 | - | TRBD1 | CASSPGTAYEQYF | TGTGCCAGTAGTCCCGGGACAGCCTACGAGCAGTACTTC
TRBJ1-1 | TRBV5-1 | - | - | CASSLGAGFTEAFF | TGCGCCAGCAGCTTGGGGGCAGGGTTCACTGAAGCTTTCTTT
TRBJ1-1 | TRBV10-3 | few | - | CAISELEGRDTEAFF | TGTGCCATCAGTGAGTTGGAAGGGAGGGACACTGAAGCTTTCTTT
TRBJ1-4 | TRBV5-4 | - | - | CASSLGQGEKLFF | TGTGCCAGCAGCTTGGGCCAGGGCGAAAAACTGTTTTTT
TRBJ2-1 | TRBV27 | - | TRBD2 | CATPTSGSHEQFF | TGTGCCACCCCGACTAGCGGGAGCCATGAGCAGTTCTTC
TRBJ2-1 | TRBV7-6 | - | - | CASTAGQGGLDNEQFF | TGTGCCAGCACCGCAGGGCAGGGGGGTCTGGACAATGAGCAGTTCTTC
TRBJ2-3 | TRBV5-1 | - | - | CASSNGGRTDTQYF | TGCGCCAGCAGCAACGGGGGGCGAACAGATACGCAGTATTTT
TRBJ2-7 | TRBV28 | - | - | CASSFARGSYEQYF | TGTGCCAGCAGTTTTGCCCGGGGCTCCTACGAGCAGTACTTC
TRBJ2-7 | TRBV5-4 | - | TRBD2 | CASSLGLAGTLYEQYF | TGTGCCAGCAGCCTCGGACTAGCGGGAACTTTGTACGAGCAGTACTTC
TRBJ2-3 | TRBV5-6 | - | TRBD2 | CASSLEVAGGWAQYF | TGTGCCAGCAGCTTGGAAGTAGCGGGGGGATGGGCGCAGTATTTT
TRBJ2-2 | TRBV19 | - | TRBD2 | CASSRGLDSAGELFF | TGTGCCAGTAGTAGGGGACTAGATAGCGCCGGGGAGCTGTTTTTT
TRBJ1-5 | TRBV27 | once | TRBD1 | CASKRTGAINQPQHF | TGTGCCAGCAAGAGGACAGGGGCTATCAATCAGCCCCAGCATTTT